A selection of T cell receptor beta chains follows, all from one sample in a study of T cell responses to AZD1222 COVID-19 vaccine. TCRdb's copy holds only in-frame clones and misses some; the assay was immunoSEQ multiplex PCR. In the table there are under 130,000 clones, 82% of which are singletons. Sequencing was performed on peripheral blood, taken on day 0 of AZD1222 vaccination. These receptors all stem from an adult in good health. Each CDR3 is given with its conserved first and last residue. D genes are given only for firm matches. A clone size is listed for some rows: how often the clone was seen (once, few, many), or a class if it is expanded.

j_call: TRBJ1-1
clone_size: few
v_call: TRBV18
d_call: NA
cdr3_nt: TGTGCCAGCTCCACATCGACAGAACCCACTGAAGCTTTCTTT
cdr3_aa: CASSTSTEPTEAFF

j_call: TRBJ2-5
clone_size: once
v_call: TRBV2
d_call: NA
cdr3_nt: TGTGCCAGCTCTTCACTTCAGGGGCAAGAGACCCAGTACTTC
cdr3_aa: CASSSLQGQETQYF

j_call: TRBJ1-6
clone_size: NA
v_call: TRBV19
d_call: TRBD1
cdr3_nt: TGTGCCAGTAGTATACTCGACAGGGGCGCGTGGAATTCACCCCTCCACTTT
cdr3_aa: CASSILDRGAWNSPLHF

j_call: TRBJ2-3
clone_size: NA
v_call: TRBV7-2
d_call: NA
cdr3_nt: TGTGCCAGCAGCTTAGACCGATCAGATACGCAGTATTTT
cdr3_aa: CASSLDRSDTQYF

j_call: TRBJ2-7
clone_size: NA
v_call: TRBV18
d_call: NA
cdr3_nt: TGTGCCAGCTCTTCACAATATGAGCAGTACTTC
cdr3_aa: CASSSQYEQYF

j_call: TRBJ1-1
clone_size: few
v_call: TRBV29-1
d_call: NA
cdr3_nt: TGCAGCGTTGCGGAGGGCACTAACACTGAAGCTTTCTTT
cdr3_aa: CSVAEGTNTEAFF

j_call: TRBJ2-1
clone_size: NA
v_call: TRBV27
d_call: TRBD2
cdr3_nt: TGTGCCAGCAGTACTTCCCGCGGGGGTTCCTACAATGAGCAGTTCTTC
cdr3_aa: CASSTSRGGSYNEQFF

j_call: TRBJ2-1
clone_size: NA
v_call: TRBV19
d_call: NA
cdr3_nt: TGTGCCAGTAGTATCCAAACAAGGAGCTCCTACAATGAGCAGTTCTTC
cdr3_aa: CASSIQTRSSYNEQFF

j_call: TRBJ1-4
clone_size: NA
v_call: TRBV12-2
d_call: NA
cdr3_nt: TGTGCAAGTCGCCCCCTTAGCGACAGGGGGTACGAAAAACTGTTTTTT
cdr3_aa: CASRPLSDRGYEKLFF

j_call: TRBJ2-7
clone_size: once
v_call: TRBV14
d_call: NA
cdr3_nt: TGTGCCAGCAGCCAACGGCCCCAGGTCCCCTCCCTTCAGCAGTACTTC
cdr3_aa: CASSQRPQVPSLQQYF

j_call: TRBJ2-7
clone_size: NA
v_call: TRBV5-1
d_call: NA
cdr3_nt: TGCGCCAGCAGCTTGTTCGGGACCCCGGGGTATTACGAGCAGTACTTC
cdr3_aa: CASSLFGTPGYYEQYF

j_call: TRBJ2-3
clone_size: NA
v_call: TRBV7-9
d_call: NA
cdr3_nt: TGTGCCAGCAAATCGGGGCTCAACTGGGGAAGCACAGATACGCAGTATTTT
cdr3_aa: CASKSGLNWGSTDTQYF

j_call: TRBJ2-5
clone_size: NA
v_call: TRBV6-6
d_call: NA
cdr3_nt: TGTGCCAGCAGTTACGGCCACCAAGAGACCCAGTACTTC
cdr3_aa: CASSYGHQETQYF

j_call: TRBJ1-6
clone_size: NA
v_call: TRBV2
d_call: NA
cdr3_nt: TGTGCCAGCCAGACGAATTCAATGAATAATTCACCCCTCCACTTT
cdr3_aa: CASQTNSMNNSPLHF

j_call: TRBJ1-3
clone_size: NA
v_call: TRBV5-4
d_call: NA
cdr3_nt: TGTGCCAGCAGCAGTGGTACGGAAAGATCTGGAAACACCATATATTTT
cdr3_aa: CASSSGTERSGNTIYF

j_call: TRBJ2-6
clone_size: NA
v_call: TRBV4-3
d_call: TRBD1
cdr3_nt: TGCGCCAGCAGCCAAGATAGAATCGTGTGGGGGACAGTCACCTCTGGGGCCAACGTCCTGACTTTC
cdr3_aa: CASSQDRIVWGTVTSGANVLTF

j_call: TRBJ2-7
clone_size: NA
v_call: TRBV12-3/TRBV12-4
d_call: NA
cdr3_nt: TGTGCCAGCACGGAGGGGGTTCACGAGCAGTACTTC
cdr3_aa: CASTEGVHEQYF

j_call: TRBJ2-4
clone_size: once
v_call: TRBV18
d_call: NA
cdr3_nt: TGTGCCAGCTCACCAGCAGGGATAGACATTCAGTACTTC
cdr3_aa: CASSPAGIDIQYF

j_call: TRBJ1-5
clone_size: NA
v_call: TRBV5-6
d_call: NA
cdr3_nt: TGTGCCAGCAGCTTGCAGGGCTCAAATCAGCCCCAGCATTTT
cdr3_aa: CASSLQGSNQPQHF

j_call: TRBJ1-5
clone_size: NA
v_call: TRBV2
d_call: NA
cdr3_nt: TGTGCCAGTCGTAGGCGGGACCAAAATCAGCCCCAGCATTTT
cdr3_aa: CASRRRDQNQPQHF

j_call: TRBJ2-7
clone_size: NA
v_call: TRBV5-1
d_call: NA
cdr3_nt: TGCGCCAGCAGCTTGGCGGGAACTGAATACGAGCAGTACTTC
cdr3_aa: CASSLAGTEYEQYF

j_call: TRBJ2-1
clone_size: NA
v_call: TRBV3-1/TRBV3-2
d_call: NA
cdr3_nt: TGTGCCAGCAGCCTTACTAGGGATGAGCAGTTCTTC
cdr3_aa: CASSLTRDEQFF

j_call: TRBJ2-2
clone_size: NA
v_call: TRBV18
d_call: NA
cdr3_nt: TGTGCCAGCTCACCCTCGGTGGGCACCGGGGAGCTGTTTTTT
cdr3_aa: CASSPSVGTGELFF

j_call: TRBJ1-5
clone_size: NA
v_call: TRBV7-9
d_call: NA
cdr3_nt: TGTGCCAGCAGCTTGAATTGGGGAACCCAGCATTTT
cdr3_aa: CASSLNWGTQHF

j_call: TRBJ2-5
clone_size: few
v_call: TRBV7-9
d_call: NA
cdr3_nt: TGTGCCAGCAGCTTTTCGTCGGGTTCTGAGACCCAGTACTTC
cdr3_aa: CASSFSSGSETQYF

j_call: TRBJ1-2
clone_size: NA
v_call: TRBV14
d_call: NA
cdr3_nt: TGTGCCAGCAGCCAAAGGGCAGGGGACCCCTATGGCTACACCTTC
cdr3_aa: CASSQRAGDPYGYTF

j_call: TRBJ2-7
clone_size: NA
v_call: TRBV6-2/TRBV6-3
d_call: NA
cdr3_nt: TGTGCCAGCAGTTCCGCGTCTCCCGAGCAGTACTTC
cdr3_aa: CASSSASPEQYF

j_call: TRBJ2-2
clone_size: NA
v_call: TRBV6-5
d_call: NA
cdr3_nt: TGTGCCAGCAGTTACTCGTTTGGCACCGGGGAGCTGTTTTTT
cdr3_aa: CASSYSFGTGELFF

j_call: TRBJ1-2
clone_size: once
v_call: TRBV7-2
d_call: NA
cdr3_nt: TGTGCCAGCAGCTTAGCGCCAGGGGTGAACTATGGCTACACCTTC
cdr3_aa: CASSLAPGVNYGYTF

j_call: TRBJ2-7
clone_size: NA
v_call: TRBV4-3
d_call: NA
cdr3_nt: TGCGCCAGCAGCCAAGATTTGGCCCACGAGCAGTACTTC
cdr3_aa: CASSQDLAHEQYF

j_call: TRBJ2-7
clone_size: NA
v_call: TRBV4-3
d_call: TRBD1
cdr3_nt: TGCGCCAGCAGCCAAGGGACAGGGTGGGAAGGGCAGTACTTC
cdr3_aa: CASSQGTGWEGQYF

j_call: TRBJ1-2
clone_size: NA
v_call: TRBV18
d_call: NA
cdr3_nt: TGTGCCAGCTCACCAGGGGCAAACTATGGCTACACCTTC
cdr3_aa: CASSPGANYGYTF

j_call: TRBJ1-5
clone_size: NA
v_call: TRBV12-3/TRBV12-4
d_call: NA
cdr3_nt: TGTGCCAGCAGTTTCTATAGTGGGCCCCAGCATTTT
cdr3_aa: CASSFYSGPQHF

j_call: TRBJ1-1
clone_size: NA
v_call: TRBV6-4
d_call: TRBD1
cdr3_nt: TGTGCCAGCAGCCCCGGACAGGGCACTGAAGCTTTCTTT
cdr3_aa: CASSPGQGTEAFF

j_call: TRBJ2-5
clone_size: NA
v_call: TRBV4-3
d_call: TRBD2
cdr3_nt: TGCGCCAGCAGCAAGCGGGTAGCGGGGGGGTCCCTGGGGCCTAAAGAGACCCAGTACTTC
cdr3_aa: CASSKRVAGGSLGPKETQYF

j_call: TRBJ2-7
clone_size: NA
v_call: TRBV14
d_call: NA
cdr3_nt: TGTGCCAGCAGCTCCGGGATCGGGCTCCACGAGCAGTACTTC
cdr3_aa: CASSSGIGLHEQYF